This is a list of T cell receptor beta chains from one sample in a study of shared clonotypes between healthy human individuals. Repertoires were generated with immunoSEQ multiplex PCR, while TCRdb's copy carries only in-frame clones and drops some. In the table there are millions of clones, about 94% of which are singletons. Sequenced: naive CD8+ T cells sorted from blood. The source is a man aged 18 to 30 in good health. CDR3s include the opening cysteine and the closing phenylalanine or tryptophan. D genes are given only for firm matches. A row's size may be missing; if present it is once, few, many or a size class.

TRBV27	-	TRBJ1-2	TRBD1	TGTGCCAGCAGTTTAGTCAGGGGGAACTATGGCTACACCTTC	CASSLVRGNYGYTF
TRBV21-1	-	TRBJ1-4	-	TGTGCCAGGGGGCCGACCCGGGGGCATGAAAAACTGTTTTTT	CARGPTRGHEKLFF
TRBV19	-	TRBJ1-1	TRBD1	TGTGCCAGTAGGTTGCGGGACAGGGGCACTGAAGCTTTCTTT	CASRLRDRGTEAFF
TRBV27	-	TRBJ1-1	-	TGTGCCAGCAGTACCCGTAGGGCGACGGACACTGAAGCTTTCTTT	CASSTRRATDTEAFF
TRBV2	-	TRBJ2-5	-	TGTGCCAGCAGGCCCGACAAACAAGAGACCCAGTACTTC	CASRPDKQETQYF
TRBV15	-	TRBJ2-3	TRBD1	TGTGCCACCAGCCAGGACAGGGAAGATACGCAGTATTTT	CATSQDREDTQYF
TRBV28	-	TRBJ1-1	-	TGTGCCAGCAGTTTAATTATCCAGGCCACCGCTGAAGCTTTCTTT	CASSLIIQATAEAFF
TRBV27	-	TRBJ1-5	-	TGTGCCAGCGGTAAGGGTATATTCAATCAGCCCCAGCATTTT	CASGKGIFNQPQHF
TRBV5-1	once	TRBJ2-3	TRBD2	TGCGCCAGCAGCTTGGAAGGGACTAGCGGGTATCGGACTAGCACAGATACGCAGTATTTT	CASSLEGTSGYRTSTDTQYF
TRBV27	-	TRBJ2-7	-	TGTGCCAGCAGTTTCGTCGGGGTAGGTGCCCACGAGCAGTACTTC	CASSFVGVGAHEQYF
TRBV4-1	-	TRBJ2-1	-	TGCGCCAGCAGCCAAGTTGGAGATACCTACAATGAGCAGTTCTTC	CASSQVGDTYNEQFF
TRBV10-2	once	TRBJ2-1	TRBD1	TGCGCCAGTGGGACAGGGTCCTACAATGAGCAGTTCTTC	CASGTGSYNEQFF
TRBV7-2	-	TRBJ2-7	-	TGTGCCAGCAGCTTAGTGGGGACCCGGCTCTACGAGCAGTACTTC	CASSLVGTRLYEQYF
TRBV4-1	once	TRBJ2-6	-	TGCGCCAGCAGCCAAGGGGCTCCAATGGGAACTTCTGGGGCCAACGTCCTGACTTTC	CASSQGAPMGTSGANVLTF
TRBV7-9	-	TRBJ1-4	TRBD1	TGTGCCAGCAGCGACCGGACAGGGGGGGCTAATGAAAAACTGTTTTTT	CASSDRTGGANEKLFF
TRBV4-1	-	TRBJ2-2	TRBD1	TGCGCCAGCAGCCCGACAGGGGAGGCCGGGGAGCTGTTTTTT	CASSPTGEAGELFF
TRBV27	-	TRBJ1-2	TRBD1	TGTGCCAGCAGTCCCTTGACAGGGGCCGATGGCTACACCTTC	CASSPLTGADGYTF
TRBV11-2	-	TRBJ2-1	-	TGTGCCAGCAGCCCCAGCTCCTACAATGAGCAGTTCTTC	CASSPSSYNEQFF
TRBV2	-	TRBJ2-3	-	TGTGCCAGCAGTTTTCGTCAGGGGGGCAGATCCACAGATACGCAGTATTTT	CASSFRQGGRSTDTQYF
TRBV4-3	-	TRBJ2-7	-	TGCGCCAGCAGCCAAGATACGGGCTCCTACGAGCAGTACTTC	CASSQDTGSYEQYF
TRBV9	-	TRBJ2-3	-	TGTGCCAGCAGCGCCCTTGACAGGCCTAGCACAGATACGCAGTATTTT	CASSALDRPSTDTQYF
TRBV5-1	-	TRBJ1-1	-	TGCGCCAGCGCTCCAGGGTTGAACACTGAAGCTTTCTTT	CASAPGLNTEAFF
TRBV4-3	-	TRBJ2-3	-	TGCGCCAGCAGCCAAGTCTGGTATGAGACGGAGGCGCAGTATTTT	CASSQVWYETEAQYF
TRBV19	-	TRBJ2-1	TRBD2	TGTGCCAGTAGTATGGAGCCGGCTAGCGGGAGACATGAGCAGTTCTTC	CASSMEPASGRHEQFF
TRBV27	-	TRBJ2-1	-	TGTGCCAGCAGGGCCAATGAGCAGTTCTTC	CASRANEQFF
TRBV7-8	-	TRBJ1-3	-	TGTGCCAGCAGCGAACTGCGCTCTGGAAACACCATATATTTT	CASSELRSGNTIYF
TRBV4-3	-	TRBJ2-1	TRBD2	TGCGCCAGCAGCCAACGACTAGCGGGAGGTTCAAATGAGCAGTTCTTC	CASSQRLAGGSNEQFF
TRBV7-6	-	TRBJ2-3	-	TGTGCCAGCAGCTACCTGGAGTATGGGGGAGAGGCAGATACGCAGTATTTT	CASSYLEYGGEADTQYF
TRBV6-5	once	TRBJ2-1	TRBD2	TGTGCCAGCAGCCCTTTTCTAGCGGGAGGGGAGCAGTTCTTC	CASSPFLAGGEQFF
TRBV13	-	TRBJ2-5	-	TGTGCCAGCAGCTCAGCCTCGAGAGGGGAGACCCAGTACTTC	CASSSASRGETQYF
TRBV15	-	TRBJ1-5	-	TGTGCCACCAGCGGGGGACACATTAGCAATCAGCCCCAGCATTTT	CATSGGHISNQPQHF